Listed here is a single T cell receptor (beta chain). The antigen is not known. This CDR3 is 14 amino acids long. Germline CDR1 SGDLS, CDR2 YYNGEE. This record comes from a study of blood T cells in healthy people across ages. Study-level results: Naive and antigen-experienced cells could not be conclusively compared, given unsorted PBMCs. Not knowing donor CMV status may have confounded expanded clonotype changes.

Then a second PCR, running roughly 6 to 12 cycles, was carried out with a sample-barcoded 5' primer and a J-beta primer mix. The authors tagged each cDNA molecule using a template-switch adaptor with 12 random nucleotides. Any given sample supplied a minimum of 3 million CDR3-containing paired-end reads. TCRdb redid the calling of the 5' RACE reads with MiXCR, one entry per CDR3 protein. The sample includes 550,000 to 750,000 distinct CDR3 sequences, around 21% seen only once; the top ten take 3.5% to 4%. The specimen sequenced was blood. This TCR came from a man aged 70-80 years in good health. The V call is TRBV9, the J call TRBJ2-5, with D perhaps TRBD1 (6 bases). The J call may be mistaken, given a closer DNA end match to TRBJ2-7. CDR3 in amino acids: CASSVAWDTYEQYF. The CDR3 coding sequence is TGTGCCAGCAGCGTAGCTTGGGACACGTACGAGCAGTACTTC.